The source of this T cell receptor (beta chain) is a study of metastatic and nonmetastatic thyroid tumors. Study information: Thyroid patients, malignant and benign, had repertoires compared across blood and tumor or nodule tissue.

The V gene lost 4 bases and the J gene lost 3 bases, with 12 bases spanning the gap. This CDR3 region has 15 residues. Germline V gives CDR1 MDHEN, CDR2 SYDVKM. Thyroid surgery was preceded by no treatment in any patient. Study results and limitations: In both blood and tumor samples, TCR beta diversity was reported significantly higher for malignant than benign nodules.

Comment on this clone: Its target is not known.

Per the study methods: CDR3 was compared across clinicopathological groups, and the resulting differences were used to build a distant-metastasis classifier for papillary thyroid cancer. TCRdb re-processed the PCR reads through MiXCR. In this record, the V and J calls reflect TCRdb's handling and not the investigators' own analysis. The repertoire holds about 17,000 clones, under 25% seen once, with 20% to 25% in the top ten. V usage is TRBV28 and J usage is TRBJ1-4; perhaps TRBD1 as D (5 bases). The sequence came from a female donor with papillary thyroid cancer or a benign thyroid nodule (not recorded which). Some clones in this sample may be carry-over from other donors' samples. The source material was adjacent normal tissue. CDR3 protein: CASSSRDGSNEKLFF. The CDR3 coding sequence is TGTGCCAGCAGTTCCAGGGACGGATCTAATGAAAAACTGTTTTTT. Supplemented by reference TRBV28 and TRBJ1-4, the full variable domain reads DVKVTQSSRYLVKRTGEKVFLECVQDMDHENMFWYRQDPGLGLRLIYFSYDVKMKEKGDIPEGYSVSREKKERFSLILESASTNQTSMYLCASSSRDGSNEKLFFGSGTQLSVL.